Each of the 14 T cell receptor beta chains below was sequenced from the same sample in a study of blood T cells in healthy people across ages. A J-beta primer mix and a sample-barcoded 5' primer were used in a second PCR of roughly 6 to 12 cycles. TCRdb re-analysed the 5' RACE reads in MiXCR, keeping a single row per CDR3 protein. The sample lists 800,000 or so distinct CDR3 sequences; around half were seen once. The sample taken for sequencing was blood. These receptors came from a man older than 75 in good health.

V gene TRBV6-2 or TRBV6-3 combines with J gene TRBJ2-2; 8 bases line up with TRBD2. Germline lookup yields CDR1 MNHEY and CDR2 SVGEGT. V trimming: 0 bases; J trimming: 3 bases; junction bases outside the gene matches: 9. The CDR3 runs to 18 residues. The CDR3 nucleotides are TGTGCCAGCAGTTACTCAAGAGCGGGAGTGATCGACACCGGGGAGCTGTTTTTT. It translates to CASSYSRAGVIDTGELFF.

The V and J genes are TRBV5-1 and TRBJ2-1; D uncertain. TRBJ2-7 matches the DNA end more closely, so the J call is doubtful. The CDR3 spans 14 residues. Germline loops: CDR1 SGHRS, CDR2 YFSETQ. CDR3 in amino acids: CASSWAPPYNEQYF. In DNA form, the CDR3 reads TGCGCCAGCAGCTGGGCGCCCCCCTACAATGAGCAGTACTTC.

CDR3 DNA: TGTGCCAGCAGAGGACGGGCAAGAAACACCATATATTTT. Translated: CASRGRARNTIYF. V and J are TRBV25-1 and TRBJ1-3; no clear D. The length of the CDR3 is 13 residues. In germline, CDR1 is MGHDK, CDR2 SYGVNS. The germline V and J ends were trimmed by 6 bases and 5 bases, with 11 bases remaining between them.

The rearrangement links TRBV9 to TRBJ2-7, with D possibly matching TRBD1 (5 bases). The germline CDR1 and CDR2 sequences are SGDLS and YYNGEE. Trimming removed 3 bases from V and 2 bases from J, with 15 bases in between. The CDR3 covers 15 residues. The CDR3: CASSAQGRGPYEQYF. In DNA, the CDR3 is TGTGCCAGCAGCGCCCAGGGCCGTGGGCCCTACGAGCAGTACTTC.

The V gene is TRBV14, the J gene TRBJ2-6; D unresolved. The germline CDR1 and CDR2 sequences are SGHDN and FVKESK. V was trimmed by 0 bases and J by 7 bases, leaving 10 bases between them. The CDR3 totals 15 residues. The CDR3 DNA sequence: TGTGCCAGCAGCCAAGACCCCGGCGCAGCCAACGTCCTGACTTTC. Translation gives CASSQDPGAANVLTF.

This clonotype was found once. This chain uses TRBV20-1 with TRBJ2-1, with TRBD2 as a possible D gene (5 bases). The CDR3 totals 14 residues. Trimming stripped 5 bases from V and 6 bases from J, with 17 bases between. The germline V gene has CDR1 DFQATT and CDR2 SNEGSKA (reference sequence). DNA for the CDR3: TGCAGTGCTGCCGCTACAACTAGTCCCAATGAGCAGTTCTTC. Its translation is CSAAATTSPNEQFF.

This clonotype has a count of ten or more. Being one base from a much bigger clone, this may be a read error. The CDR3 loop reads CASSFHNEQFF. The CDR3 DNA follows: TGTGCCAGCAGCTTTCACAATGAGCAGTTCTTC. This sequence joins TRBV7-2 and TRBJ2-1; D not certain. Germline CDR1 SGHTA, CDR2 FQGNSA. Trimming left V 3 bases short and J 5 bases short, with 2 bases between. CDR3 length: 11 amino acids.

This clonotype has only a few counts. The chain combines TRBV20-1 with TRBJ2-5, with 10 bases aligning to TRBD2. Germline V lookup: CDR1 DFQATT, CDR2 SNEGSKA (reference sequence). The length of the CDR3 is 16 residues. With V trimmed by 3 bases and J by 3 bases, 10 bases remained unmatched. In nucleotides, the CDR3 is TGCAGTGCTAGCCCCTCTAGCGGGAGACGGGAAGAGACCCAGTACTTC. Residues: CSASPSSGRREETQYF.

This sequence joins TRBV20-1 and TRBJ2-2; D is perhaps TRBD1 or TRBD2 (6 bases each). This CDR3 has 14 amino acids. Germline V CDR1 and CDR2: DFQATT, SNEGSKA (reference sequence). V lost 6 bases to trimming and J lost 3 bases, with 14 bases between them. The CDR3 nucleotides read TGCAGTGCATTCCCGGGGGCGGACACCGGGGAGCTGTTTTTT. Protein sequence: CSAFPGADTGELFF.

The J gene is TRBJ2-7, the V gene TRBV13; D remains ambiguous. The germline gives CDR1 PRHDT, CDR2 FYEKMQ (reference sequence). V gave up 4 bases and J gave up 7 bases, with 11 bases separating them. The CDR3 covers 12 residues. Written as DNA, the CDR3 is TGTGCCAGCAGCTCCTGGCTGGGGGAGCAGTACTTC. Amino acids: CASSSWLGEQYF.

This clonotype was observed a single time. The chain couples TRBV7-9 to TRBJ2-1; D is possibly TRBD1 or TRBD2 (5 bases each). V was pared by 4 bases and J by 7 bases, with 17 bases between. Germline V gene data show CDR1 as SEHNR and CDR2 as FQNEAQ (reference sequence). The CDR3 is 15 residues long. CDR3 in amino acids: CASSSSGRRGNEQFF. CDR3 DNA sequence: TGTGCCAGCAGCTCGTCAGGGAGAAGAGGAAATGAGCAGTTCTTC.

V gene TRBV7-9 combines with J gene TRBJ2-7; D ambiguous. The germline V and J ends were trimmed by 2 bases and 7 bases, with 15 bases remaining between them. The germline V gene has CDR1 SEHNR and CDR2 FQNEAQ (reference sequence). The CDR3 sequence is 14 residues long. The CDR3 coding sequence is TGTGCCAGCAGCTTAAGTAGCCCTTGGGATGAGCAGTACTTC. Its protein product is CASSLSSPWDEQYF.

This rearrangement joins TRBV12-3 or TRBV12-4 to TRBJ2-7; D may be TRBD2 (5 bases). This CDR3 region has 15 residues. V lost 3 bases and J lost 0, with 12 bases in between. As DNA, the CDR3 is TGTGCCAGCAGTTTTGGAGGCGCTAACTCCTACGAGCAGTACTTC. Encoded protein: CASSFGGANSYEQYF.

This clonotype was picked up one time. Mismatch with germline at one junction end may stem from a read error. The chain has TRBV24-1 and TRBJ2-3; possible D gene TRBD1, 6 bases. The germline V gene encodes CDR1 KGHDR and CDR2 SFDVKD. The CDR3 is 15 amino acids. CDR3 in DNA: TGTGCCACCGGTGATCCACGACAGGTAACAGATACGCAGTATTTT. It yields the protein CATGDPRQVTDTQYF.